This TCR beta chain stems from a study of T cells after yellow fever vaccination. V was cut by 7 bases and J by 0 bases, with 13 bases left in between. CDR3 length equals 15 residues. Germline CDR1 is LGHNA and CDR2 is YSLEER. Ten or more counts support this clonotype. Its cognate antigen is unknown. The study's findings and limits: Repertoires sorted by FACS could include abundant clonotypes that are contaminants from the bulk population. Faster peaking, at day 5 versus 15, marked a secondary response that was weaker. Booster sampling recovered most clones from primary vaccination (96% CD4, around 88% CD8). Shared CD4/CD8 clonotypes were a small share, likely from convergent recombination.

TCRdb ran MiXCR on the 5' RACE reads and lists one entry per CDR3 protein. The repertoire holds 400,000 or so distinct CDR3 sequences, with approximately 18% as singletons. The starting material was PBMCs, obtained before the yellow fever booster vaccination. This TCR derives from a man younger than 30 who received the YFV17D yellow fever vaccine. The rearrangement links TRBV4-3 to TRBJ2-1; D gene unclear. The CDR3 sequence is CASTPERSSYNEQFF. For the CDR3, the DNA is TGCGCCAGCACCCCAGAGCGAAGCTCCTACAATGAGCAGTTCTTC.